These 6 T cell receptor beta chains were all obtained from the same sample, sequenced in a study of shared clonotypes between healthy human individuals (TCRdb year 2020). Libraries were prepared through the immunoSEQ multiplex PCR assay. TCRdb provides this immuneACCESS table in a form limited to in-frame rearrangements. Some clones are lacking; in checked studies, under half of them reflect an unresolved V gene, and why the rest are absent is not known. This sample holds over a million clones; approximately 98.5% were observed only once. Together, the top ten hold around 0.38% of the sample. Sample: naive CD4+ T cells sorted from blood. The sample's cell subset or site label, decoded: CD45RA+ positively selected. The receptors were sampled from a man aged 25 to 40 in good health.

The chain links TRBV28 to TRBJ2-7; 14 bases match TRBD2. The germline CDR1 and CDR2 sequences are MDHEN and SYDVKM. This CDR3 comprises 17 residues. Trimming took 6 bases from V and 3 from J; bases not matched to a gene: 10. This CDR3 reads CASSPTSGRANHYEQYF. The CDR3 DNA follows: TGTGCCAGCAGCCCGACTAGCGGGAGGGCAAACCACTACGAGCAGTACTTC.

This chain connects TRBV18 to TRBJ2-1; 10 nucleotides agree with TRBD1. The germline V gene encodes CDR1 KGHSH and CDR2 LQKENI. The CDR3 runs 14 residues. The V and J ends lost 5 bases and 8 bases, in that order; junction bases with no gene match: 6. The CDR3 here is CASSTPGQGHEQFF. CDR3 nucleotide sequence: TGTGCCAGCTCAACGCCGGGACAGGGGCATGAGCAGTTCTTC.

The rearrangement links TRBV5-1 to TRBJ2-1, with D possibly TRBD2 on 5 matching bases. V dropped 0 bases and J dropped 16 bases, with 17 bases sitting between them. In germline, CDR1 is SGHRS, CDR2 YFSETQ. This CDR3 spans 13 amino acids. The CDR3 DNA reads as TGCGCCAGCAGCTTGGATTTGACCGGCGAGGGATTCTTC. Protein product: CASSLDLTGEGFF.

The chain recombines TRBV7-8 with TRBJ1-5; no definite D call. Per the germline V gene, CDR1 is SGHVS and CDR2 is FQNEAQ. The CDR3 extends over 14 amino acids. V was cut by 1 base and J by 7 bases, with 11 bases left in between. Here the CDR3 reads CASSLDTGGQPQHF. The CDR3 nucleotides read TGTGCCAGCAGCTTAGATACGGGAGGCCAGCCCCAGCATTTT.

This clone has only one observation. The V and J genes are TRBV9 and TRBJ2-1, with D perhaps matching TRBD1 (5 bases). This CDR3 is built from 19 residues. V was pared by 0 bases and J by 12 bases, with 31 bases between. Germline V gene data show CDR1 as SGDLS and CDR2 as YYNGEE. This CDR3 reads CASSVEGRGRGNPNFVQFF. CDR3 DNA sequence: TGTGCCAGCAGCGTAGAAGGTAGGGGTAGGGGCAATCCGAATTTCGTGCAGTTCTTC.

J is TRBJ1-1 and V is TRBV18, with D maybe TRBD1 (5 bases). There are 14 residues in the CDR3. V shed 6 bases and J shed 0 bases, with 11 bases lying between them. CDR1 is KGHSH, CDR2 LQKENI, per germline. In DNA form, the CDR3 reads TGTGCCAGCTCCGCGTCAGGGCTGAACACTGAAGCTTTCTTT. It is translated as CASSASGLNTEAFF.